This T cell receptor beta chain is drawn from a study of T cells in Graves' hyperthyroidism and ophthalmopathy. Overall study: Blood was drawn when the patient was first diagnosed and still untreated. Study-level points and caveats: A 13 V-J model separated ophthalmopathy from stable hyperthyroidism.

This clonotype has a count of ten or more. The antigen is not known. Template material for amplifying TCR beta CDR3 regions consisted of RNA transcripts. HTBI primers were the set used in a first-round RT-PCR of the TCR CDR3. MiXCR, applied by TCRdb to the multiplex PCR reads, yields one record per CDR3 protein. The table shows a few hundred thousand distinct CDR3 sequences, with roughly 15% occurring only once. Germline CDR1 and CDR2: PRHDT and FYEKMQ (reference sequence). V was clipped by 3 bases and J by 3 bases, with 12 bases between them. This CDR3 is 15 amino acids long. The sample consisted of blood. The clonotype was recovered from a middle-aged woman with Graves' ophthalmopathy. The V gene is TRBV13, the J gene TRBJ2-1; tentative D call: TRBD2 (6 bases). The CDR3 loop reads CASSLSGLNYNEQFF. The CDR3 region has the DNA TGTGCCAGCAGCTTGTCGGGACTGAACTACAATGAGCAGTTCTTC.